This entry features one T cell receptor (beta chain) sequence. The CDR3 consists of 12 residues. The ends lost 4 bases at V and 7 bases at J; junction bases unmatched: 2. Germline V gives CDR1 SQVTM, CDR2 ANQGSEA. A J-beta primer mix and a sample-barcoded 5' primer were used in a second PCR of roughly 6 to 11 cycles. A template-switch adaptor containing 12 random nucleotides labeled each cDNA molecule. MiXCR, run by TCRdb on the 5' RACE reads, gives a single entry per CDR3 protein. The repertoire holds about 800,000 distinct CDR3 sequences, with nearly 60% as singletons. The record originates from a study of blood T cells in healthy people across ages.

The receptor was derived from a man aged 25 to 45 in good health. The V gene is TRBV29-1, the J gene TRBJ2-1; 9 nucleotides agree with TRBD2. Specimen: blood. The CDR3 loop is CSVASGGNEQFF. The CDR3 DNA follows: TGCAGCGTTGCCAGCGGGGGGAATGAGCAGTTCTTC.